This T cell receptor beta chain was documented in a study of blood T cells in healthy people across ages. The CDR3 runs 15 residues. Germline-derived CDR1 and CDR2 are MGHRA and YSYEKL. Sample-barcoded 5' priming and a J-beta primer mix drove a second PCR of roughly 7 to 11 cycles. Every cDNA was tagged by a template-switch adaptor with 12 random nucleotides. MiXCR, run by TCRdb on the 5' RACE reads, gives a single entry per CDR3 protein. The sample has about 650,000 distinct CDR3 sequences, roughly half seen once; the top ten hold roughly 13%. This clonotype occurred a few times. The genes are TRBV4-1 and TRBJ2-1; D is unclear. The DNA end favors TRBJ2-7, so the J call may be wrong. The sequenced sample consisted of blood. The TCR originated in an elderly woman in good health. The CDR3 bases are TGCGCCAGCAGCCTAGGAGCGAGCTCCTACAATGAGCAGTACTTC. Translating it yields CASSLGASSYNEQYF.